The T cell receptor (beta chain) described here comes from a study of post-analysis software for immune sequencing data. Study observations and caveats: Patients carried five TRBV segments more frequently than controls did, and TRBV5-6, TRBV5-1 and TRBV20-1 were among them.

Germline CDR1 and CDR2: MDHEN and SYDVKM. The CDR3 runs to 14 residues. V lost 6 bases, J lost 4 bases, and 15 bases lay in between. Built from TCR beta cDNA, the libraries had unique molecular identifiers in them. Some 500,000 cDNA molecules came from around 1 to 10 million T cells. In TCRdb, the PCR reads were re-called with MiXCR into one record per CDR3 protein. The sample lists fewer than 850,000 distinct CDR3 sequences, 25% to 30% seen once, with 0.5% to 0.6% in the top ten. In regard to this clonotype: The target antigen is unknown.

The V and J genes are TRBV28 and TRBJ1-1; possibly TRBD1 for D (5 bases). The specimen was blood. This sequence originates from a girl aged 10 to 17 with multiple sclerosis. The CDR3: CASSRAGDGTEAFF. CDR3 DNA sequence: TGTGCCAGCAGCCGCGCCGGGGACGGCACTGAAGCTTTCTTT.